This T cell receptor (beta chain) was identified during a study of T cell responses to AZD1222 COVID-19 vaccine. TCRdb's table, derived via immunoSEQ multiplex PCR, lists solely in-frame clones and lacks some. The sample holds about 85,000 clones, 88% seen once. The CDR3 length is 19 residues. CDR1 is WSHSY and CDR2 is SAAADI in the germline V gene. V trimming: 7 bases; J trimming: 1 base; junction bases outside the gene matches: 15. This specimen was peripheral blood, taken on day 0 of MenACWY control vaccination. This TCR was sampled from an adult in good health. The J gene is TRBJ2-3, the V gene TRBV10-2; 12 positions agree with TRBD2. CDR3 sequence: CASKRASGGARSGTDTQYF. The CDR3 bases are TGCGCCAGCAAACGGGCTAGCGGGGGGGCGAGGTCGGGCACAGATACGCAGTATTTT.